The 17 T cell receptor beta chains below all came from one sample that was sequenced in a study of cytomegalovirus exposure and HLA in healthy donors (TCRdb year 2017). The method behind the library was the immunoSEQ multiplex PCR assay. TCRdb took this table from immuneACCESS and kept in-frame rearrangements with V and J called. Such tables lack part of the clones; where checked against another copy, unresolved V genes explain under half of the gap, and the rest is unexplained. The sample data list about 130,000 clones, and about 88% of these were observed just once. The ten largest clones add up to roughly 1.2% of the sample. The sequencing input was PBMCs. Receptor source: a woman under 30 in good health and CMV-seronegative.

This clone was detected once. The rearrangement links TRBV7-9 to TRBJ2-7; 7 bases match TRBD1. The CDR3 is made up of 13 amino acids. Trimming cost V 6 bases and J 5 bases; bases outside gene matches: 7. From germline, CDR1 is SEHNR and CDR2 FQNEAQ (reference sequence). DNA of the CDR3: TGTGCCAGCAGTTCAGGGGGATCCAACGAGCAGTACTTC. It specifies CASSSGGSNEQYF.

This chain links TRBV19 with TRBJ2-6; D is undetermined. Trimming removed 5 bases from V and 2 bases from J, with 10 bases in between. CDR1 LNHDA and CDR2 SQIVND come from the germline V gene (reference sequence). The CDR3 has 15 amino acids. CDR3: CASSVSYAGANVLTF. As DNA, the CDR3 is TGTGCCAGTAGTGTCAGTTATGCTGGGGCCAACGTCCTGACTTTC.

The chain uses TRBV7-6 and TRBJ1-2; no reliable D call. CDR1 and CDR2 (germline): SGHVS, FNYEAQ. The germline V and J ends were trimmed by 5 bases and 5 bases, with 9 bases remaining between them. The CDR3 runs to 12 residues. In DNA, the CDR3 is TGTGCCAGCAGCCCGGGGTTGTATGGCTACACCTTC. The encoded protein is CASSPGLYGYTF.

The V gene is TRBV6-1, the J gene TRBJ1-2; no firm D call. The V gene's germline CDR1 is MNHNS and CDR2 SASEGT. The CDR3 extends over 10 amino acids. V gave up 8 bases and J gave up 8 bases, with 9 bases separating them. The CDR3 DNA is TGTGCCAGCGCCCTGAGGGGCTACACCTTC. This translates into CASALRGYTF.

The CDR3: CASSIASTGSNQPQHF. In nucleotides, the CDR3 is TGTGCCAGTAGTATAGCCTCGACAGGTAGCAATCAGCCCCAGCATTTT. V is TRBV19 and J is TRBJ1-5; a weak D match, TRBD1 (6 bases). The CDR3 is 16 amino acids. The germline V and J ends were trimmed by 1 base and 0 bases, with 10 bases remaining between them. The germline V gene encodes CDR1 LNHDA and CDR2 SQIVND (reference sequence).

Worth noting for this clone: A single base is all that separates this from a far larger clone, so a read error is likely. V gene TRBV7-9 combines with J gene TRBJ2-3; 13 bases align to TRBD2. After removal of 5 bases from V and 1 base from J, the junction contained 0 bases not matched to a gene. The CDR3 sequence is 15 residues long. Germline CDR1 and CDR2: SEHNR and FQNEAQ (reference sequence). The chain's CDR3 is CASSGLAGGTDTQYF. The DNA of the CDR3 is TGTGCCAGCAGCGGACTAGCGGGGGGCACAGATACGCAGTATTTT.

The chain links TRBV5-4 to TRBJ2-3; 11 nucleotides match TRBD2. The CDR3 extends over 16 amino acids. Germline V CDR1 and CDR2: SGHNT, YYREEE (reference sequence). The junction had 6 bases not matched to a gene; V was cut back by 5 bases and J by 1 base. CDR3 DNA sequence: TGTGCCAGCAGACCCGGGACTAGCGGACGCACAGATACGCAGTATTTT. Protein sequence: CASRPGTSGRTDTQYF.

V usage is TRBV21-1 and J usage is TRBJ1-2; the D call of TRBD1 is as the table states it, not checked on the DNA. TRBV21-1 is a known pseudogene. The CDR3 is 17 residues long. CDR3 protein: CASGLPGTGIFDYGYTF. CDR3 nucleotide sequence: TGTGCCAGCGGTCTACCCGGGACAGGGATATTCGACTATGGCTACACCTTC.

The chain has TRBV4-2 and TRBJ2-5, with D perhaps matching TRBD2 (6 bases). CDR1 and CDR2 from the germline V gene are LGHNA and YNFKEQ. The CDR3 loop spans 12 amino acids. The V and J ends lost 4 bases and 5 bases respectively, with 8 bases between them. The CDR3 protein is CASSPGGETQYF. The CDR3 region has the DNA TGTGCCAGCAGCCCTGGGGGGGAGACCCAGTACTTC.

This chain uses TRBV5-1 with TRBJ2-1; D remains ambiguous. This CDR3 has 14 residues. Per germline, CDR1 SGHRS and CDR2 YFSETQ. The germline V and J ends were trimmed by 4 bases and 8 bases, with 16 bases remaining between them. CDR3 sequence reads: CASSPPLMADEQFF. Written as DNA, the CDR3 is TGCGCCAGCAGCCCACCGTTGATGGCGGATGAGCAGTTCTTC. Full variable domain (rest looked up from reference TRBV5-1 and TRBJ2-1): KAGVTQTPRYLIKTRGQQVTLSCSPISGHRSVSWYQQTPGQGLQFLFEYFSETQRNKGNFPGRFSGRQFSNSRSEMNVSTLELGDSALYLCASSPPLMADEQFFGPGTRLTVL.

This clone was picked up one time. This chain uses TRBV2 with TRBJ1-1; 7 positions agree with TRBD1. From germline, CDR1 is SNHLY and CDR2 FYNNEI. With 2 bases clipped from V and 11 bases from J, the junction kept 5 bases outside the gene matches. The CDR3 has 12 residues. CDR3 sequence: CASSENQGVAFF. The CDR3, as DNA: TGTGCCAGCAGTGAAAATCAGGGGGTGGCTTTCTTT.

In its sample, this clone was seen once. V usage is TRBV29-1 and J usage is TRBJ1-1; 8 positions match TRBD1. Germline V gives CDR1 SQVTM, CDR2 ANQGSEA. The J segment lost 4 bases and the V segment lost 7 bases, leaving 14 bases of the junction unmatched. The CDR3 consists of 15 residues. The CDR3 DNA reads as TGCAGCGCCTCCAGGGGGCCCGAAAGGGGCACTGAAGCTTTCTTT. Translated, it gives CSASRGPERGTEAFF. Supplemented by reference TRBV29-1 and TRBJ1-1, the full variable domain reads SAVISQKPSRDICQRGTSLTIQCQVDSQVTMMFWYRQQPGQSLTLIATANQGSEATYESGFVIDKFPISRPNLTFSTLTVSNMSPEDSSIYLCSASRGPERGTEAFFGQGTRLTVV.

J is TRBJ2-5 and V is TRBV27, with D perhaps matching TRBD1 (5 bases). The germline V gene has CDR1 MNHEY and CDR2 SMNVEV (reference sequence). The CDR3 runs 15 residues. V was shortened by 2 bases and J by 5 bases, with 15 bases between the two germline ends. The DNA of the CDR3 is TGTGCCAGCAGTTTACTTTGGGGCCAACGGGAGACCCAGTACTTC. Amino acid sequence: CASSLLWGQRETQYF.

The chain uses TRBV6-1 and TRBJ1-4; no clear D gene. Between the trimmed V and J ends, which lost 6 bases and 0 bases, there was a span of 11 bases. The germline V gene encodes CDR1 MNHNS and CDR2 SASEGT. CDR3 length: 15 residues. The CDR3 sequence: CASRDGVTTNEKLFF. The CDR3 bases are TGTGCCAGCAGGGACGGGGTGACAACTAATGAAAAACTGTTTTTT.

This clone came up a few times. The rearrangement uses TRBV6-6 and TRBJ2-7; D unclear. Germline V gene lookup returns CDR1 MNHNY and CDR2 SVGAGI (reference sequence). This CDR3 is 16 amino acids long. V was trimmed by 6 bases and J by 0 bases, leaving 18 bases between them. For the CDR3, the DNA is TGTGCCAGCAGCCCAATTTATCCAGGCTCCTCCTACGAGCAGTACTTC. It codes for CASSPIYPGSSYEQYF.

This clone appeared a single time. Written as DNA, the CDR3 is TGTGCCAGCAGTGAAGGCCAGGGAATGAACACTGAAGCTTTCTTT. Protein sequence: CASSEGQGMNTEAFF. The genes are TRBV6-1 and TRBJ1-1; D perhaps matches TRBD1 (5 bases). V shed 1 base and J shed 0 bases, with 9 bases lying between them. Per the germline V gene, CDR1 is MNHNS and CDR2 is SASEGT. CDR3 length: 15 amino acids.

The chain couples TRBV6-6 to TRBJ1-5; D remains ambiguous. Trimming removed 1 base at V and 7 bases at J, with 11 bases between. The CDR3 runs to 14 residues. The germline V gene encodes CDR1 MNHNY and CDR2 SVGAGI (reference sequence). The DNA of the CDR3 is TGTGCCAGCAGTTACTATTTAGGAGGACAGCCCCAGCATTTT. Translating gives CASSYYLGGQPQHF.